One TCR beta chain is described in this entry. A much larger clone is a single base away; this may be a read error. TCRdb redid the calling of the PCR reads with MiXCR, one entry per CDR3 protein. The sample lists nearly 20,000 distinct CDR3 sequences, almost 40% occurring once. The V gene's germline CDR1 is MNHEY and CDR2 SMNVEV (reference sequence). With V trimmed by 7 bases and J by 14 bases, 19 bases remained unmatched. The CDR3 loop spans 15 amino acids. This entry comes from a study of tumor-infiltrating lymphocytes in oesophageal squamous cell carcinoma. Sequencing input: blood. The TCR sequence derives from a male donor with esophageal squamous cell carcinoma. The chain is built from TRBV27 and TRBJ2-3, with 9 bases identical to TRBD2. The DNA for the CDR3 is TGTGCCAGCACGTGGCGGGGGGGGAACACCGGGGAGCTGTATTTT. It translates to CASTWRGGNTGELYF.